These 28 T cell receptor beta chains came from one sample sequenced in a study of cytomegalovirus exposure and HLA in healthy donors. PCR employed 60 Vbeta and 13 Jbeta primers. Profiled with immunoSEQ multiplex PCR; TCRdb holds only in-frame clones, not every one. The sample yields over 35,000 clones, roughly 47% seen once. The sample consisted of PBMCs. The source of these receptors is a human donor in good health.

The chain employs TRBV27 and TRBJ1-4; D gene uncertain. The CDR3 totals 15 residues. V lost 0 bases to trimming and J lost 5 bases, with 10 bases between them. CDR1 and CDR2 from the germline V gene are MNHEY and SMNVEV (reference sequence). The CDR3 nucleotides are TGTGCCAGCAGTTTATCGCGGCAGCAGAATGAAAAACTGTTTTTT. Translating it yields CASSLSRQQNEKLFF.

The chain employs TRBV4-3 and TRBJ1-2; the D is unclear. V lost 0 bases to trimming and J lost 2 bases, with 10 bases between them. From germline, CDR1 is LGHNA and CDR2 YSLEER. The CDR3 is 15 amino acids. Here the CDR3 DNA reads TGCGCCAGCAGCCAAGAAGCATTCGCCAACTATGGCTACACCTTC. Translating it yields CASSQEAFANYGYTF.

V usage is TRBV27 and J usage is TRBJ2-3; 7 nucleotides align to TRBD2. Unmatched junction bases numbered 10, after V lost 7 bases and J lost 0 bases. In germline, CDR1 is MNHEY, CDR2 SMNVEV (reference sequence). This CDR3 is built from 16 residues. CDR3 sequence (DNA): TGTGCCAGCACCCTTAGTCCGCGGGGGAGCACAGATACGCAGTATTTT. It translates to CASTLSPRGSTDTQYF.

The V gene is TRBV19, the J gene TRBJ1-1; 9 nucleotides match TRBD1. The CDR3 has 13 residues. Trimming cost V 8 bases and J 3 bases; bases outside gene matches: 4. The germline CDR1 and CDR2 sequences are LNHDA and SQIVND (reference sequence). The CDR3 reads CASGQGLYTEAFF. CDR3 nucleotide sequence: TGTGCCAGTGGACAGGGGCTTTACACTGAAGCTTTCTTT.

The chain is built from TRBV9 and TRBJ2-5; D is possibly TRBD1 (6 bases). V dropped 3 bases and J dropped 5 bases, with 17 bases sitting between them. Germline V gene lookup returns CDR1 SGDLS and CDR2 YYNGEE. CDR3 size: 15 residues. CDR3 sequence reads: CASSAMTGFGETQYF. Written as DNA, the CDR3 is TGTGCCAGCAGCGCAATGACAGGTTTTGGGGAGACCCAGTACTTC.

The chain recombines TRBV5-1 with TRBJ1-1; D is undetermined. There are 17 residues in the CDR3. CDR1 and CDR2 (germline): SGHRS, YFSETQ. With 1 base removed from V and 3 bases from J, the gap between germline ends came to 19 bases. In DNA, the CDR3 is TGCGCCAGCAGCTTGAGGTTTTCGGGAGGGTCGTACACTGAAGCTTTCTTT. It translates to CASSLRFSGGSYTEAFF.

Comment on this clone: A junction boundary mismatches the germline segment, possibly from a read error. The chain is built from TRBV7-8 and TRBJ2-5, with 9 bases matching TRBD2. CDR1 and CDR2 from the germline V gene are SGHVS and FQNEAQ. This CDR3 has 14 amino acids. The CDR3: CASSLAGSGSVSNF. DNA for the CDR3: TGTGCCAGCAGCTTAGCTGGTAGCGGGAGTGTCTCTAACTTC.

J is TRBJ2-3 and V is TRBV28; possible D gene TRBD2, 6 bases. Per germline, CDR1 MDHEN and CDR2 SYDVKM. V was shortened by 4 bases and J by 2 bases, with 22 bases between the two germline ends. This CDR3 comprises 18 residues. This CDR3 reads CASSWWVERAELTDTQYF. CDR3 DNA sequence: TGTGCCAGCAGTTGGTGGGTTGAGCGGGCGGAACTCACAGATACGCAGTATTTT.

The table lists this clone with a count of one. This rearrangement joins TRBV28 to TRBJ2-5; 10 bases align to TRBD1. This CDR3 contains 15 residues. CDR1 and CDR2 (germline): MDHEN, SYDVKM. The V gene end was trimmed by 5 bases and the J gene end by 6 bases; junction bases not matched to a gene: 9. DNA of the CDR3: TGTGCCAGCAGTACGACAGGGGGCCAGCTCAAGACCCAGTACTTC. Translation: CASSTTGGQLKTQYF.

This clone turned up a few times. The chain recombines TRBV5-1 with TRBJ2-3; no clear D gene. Looked up from germline, CDR1 is SGHRS and CDR2 is YFSETQ. V lost 0 bases and J 9 bases, leaving 17 bases between the germline ends. This CDR3 is built from 15 residues. Here the CDR3 reads CASSLGWLVETTQYF. The CDR3 coding sequence is TGCGCCAGCAGCTTGGGATGGCTAGTTGAAACAACGCAGTATTTT.

The chain carries TRBV7-3 and TRBJ2-5; D perhaps matches TRBD2 (5 bases). Trimming took 5 bases from V and 5 from J, leaving 12 bases between them. CDR1 is SGHTA and CDR2 is FQGTGA in the germline V gene. This CDR3 spans 13 amino acids. CDR3 loop: CASSNGREETQYF. The CDR3 DNA reads TGTGCCAGCAGCAACGGAAGGGAGGAGACCCAGTACTTC.

This chain uses TRBV27 with TRBJ2-3; D uncertain. Germline-derived CDR1 and CDR2 are MNHEY and SMNVEV (reference sequence). The CDR3 is 14 residues long. Trimming shortened V by 6 bases and J by 1 base, and 11 bases separated the two germline ends. CDR3 nucleotides: TGTGCCAGCAGCGCGTGGTATGGCACAGATACGCAGTATTTT. This sequence encodes CASSAWYGTDTQYF.

This rearrangement joins TRBV6-6 to TRBJ2-5; no definite D call. The end of the DNA is better explained by TRBJ2-7, so the J call may be wrong. CDR1 is MNHNY and CDR2 is SVGAGI in the germline V gene (reference sequence). The CDR3 loop spans 12 amino acids. The CDR3 sequence: CASTRFSYEQYF. In nucleotides, the CDR3 is TGTGCCAGCACTCGGTTCTCCTACGAGCAGTACTTC.

This clone was counted between two and nine times. The genes are TRBV7-9 and TRBJ2-7; 16 positions match TRBD2. This CDR3 has 19 amino acids. Trimming at V came to 4 bases and at J to 6 bases, leaving 15 bases not matched to a gene. CDR1 is SEHNR, CDR2 FQNEAQ, per germline (reference sequence). DNA for the CDR3: TGTGCCAGCAGCTCGTTCGGGACTAGCGGGGGGGAATATGAACGCGAGCAGTACTTC. This translates into CASSSFGTSGGEYEREQYF.

The gene calls are TRBV5-1 and TRBJ1-1; D is undetermined. Deletions cut 4 bases from V and 2 bases from J, with 18 bases between. The germline gives CDR1 SGHRS, CDR2 YFSETQ. The CDR3 has 16 amino acids. The CDR3 spells CASSPGEGRLNTEAFF. The CDR3 nucleotides read TGCGCCAGCAGCCCCGGCGAGGGAAGATTAAACACTGAAGCTTTCTTT.

The V gene is TRBV4-2, the J gene TRBJ2-3; 12 positions agree with TRBD2. The CDR3 runs to 17 residues. The germline gives CDR1 LGHNA, CDR2 YNFKEQ. Unmatched junction bases numbered 3, after V lost 1 base and J lost 1 base. CDR3 sequence: CASSQVGTSGRTDTQYF. The CDR3 DNA reads as TGTGCCAGCAGCCAAGTCGGGACTAGCGGGCGCACAGATACGCAGTATTTT.

The V and J genes are TRBV7-3 and TRBJ2-7; the D gene is possibly TRBD1 (5 bases). Per germline, CDR1 SGHTA and CDR2 FQGTGA. V was clipped by 5 bases and J by 0 bases, with 11 bases between them. The CDR3 loop spans 14 amino acids. The DNA for the CDR3 is TGTGCCAGCAGCCCGACAGATAACTCCTACGAGCAGTACTTC. Its translation is CASSPTDNSYEQYF.

The V call is TRBV19, the J call TRBJ1-6; 7 positions agree with TRBD1. This CDR3 region has 16 residues. CDR1 and CDR2 (germline): LNHDA, SQIVND (reference sequence). V was clipped by 7 bases and J by 9 bases; unmatched bases: 15. CDR3 bases: TGTGCCAGTACCCTAGGGGGCATGGGCGGTCGTTCACCCCTCCACTTT. Its protein is CASTLGGMGGRSPLHF.

Only a few counts were recorded for this clone. The CDR3 spells CAWSRGTGGGNTIYF. For the CDR3, the DNA is TGTGCCTGGAGTAGGGGGACAGGCGGTGGAAACACCATATATTTT. This sequence joins TRBV30 and TRBJ1-3, with 8 bases matching TRBD1. The CDR3 runs 15 residues. CDR1 is GTSNPN and CDR2 is SVGIG in the germline V gene (reference sequence). V was clipped by 2 bases and J by 3 bases; unmatched bases: 6.

This clone was picked up a small number of times. The chain carries TRBV6-5 and TRBJ2-1, with TRBD2 matching 12 bases. J was trimmed by 5 bases and V by 5 bases; bases with no gene match: 4. The CDR3 runs to 15 residues. Germline values: CDR1 MNHEY, CDR2 SVGAGI. The CDR3 sequence is CASSVLAGGNNEQFF. For the CDR3, the DNA is TGTGCCAGCAGTGTCCTAGCGGGAGGGAACAATGAGCAGTTCTTC.

The sample holds a few counts of this clone. The CDR3 nucleotides are TGTGCCAGTAGTACGACAGCTCGATTACGCCTGAACACTGAAGCTTTCTTT. It codes for CASSTTARLRLNTEAFF. J is TRBJ1-1 and V is TRBV19; TRBD1 might be the D (5 bases). The CDR3 runs to 17 residues. The V gene lost 4 bases and the J gene lost 0 bases, with 18 bases spanning the gap. The germline V gene encodes CDR1 LNHDA and CDR2 SQIVND (reference sequence).

The chain joins TRBV7-6 to TRBJ1-4; 9 positions match TRBD1. With V trimmed by 5 bases and J by 8 bases, 15 bases remained unmatched. The CDR3 totals 17 residues. Germline-derived CDR1 and CDR2 are SGHVS and FNYEAQ. The CDR3 region has the DNA TGTGCCAGCAGCGTACCCGGGACAGGGCGCTGGGAGGAAAAACTGTTTTTT. The encoded protein is CASSVPGTGRWEEKLFF. Looking up the rest from reference TRBV7-6 and TRBJ1-4 gives the full variable domain: GAGVSQSPRYKVTKRGQDVALRCDPISGHVSLYWYRQALGQGPEFLTYFNYEAQQDKSGLPNDRFSAERPEGSISTLTIQRTEQRDSAMYRCASSVPGTGRWEEKLFFGSGTQLSVL.

About this clone: The junction does not match germline at one end; this may be a read error. The chain recombines TRBV7-3 with TRBJ1-2, with D possibly matching TRBD1 (5 bases). Germline V gene lookup returns CDR1 SGHTA and CDR2 FQGTGA. The CDR3 length is 8 residues. This CDR3 reads CASSLGGF. The CDR3 DNA sequence: TGTGCCAGCAGCTTAGGGGGGTTC.

A few counts support this clone. V gene TRBV10-3 combines with J gene TRBJ2-2; D may be TRBD2 (5 bases). V was cut by 11 bases and J by 7 bases, with 23 bases left in between. This CDR3 has 15 amino acids. Germline CDR1 and CDR2: ENHRY and SYGVKD. CDR3 residues: CASNAREGFNGELFF. CDR3 nucleotide sequence: TGTGCCTCAAATGCCCGCGAGGGTTTTAACGGGGAGCTGTTTTTT.

As concerns this clone: Mismatch with germline at one junction end may stem from a read error. J is TRBJ2-2 and V is TRBV6-4, with D possibly TRBD1 on 5 matching bases. Germline values: CDR1 MRHNA, CDR2 SNTAGT. The CDR3 is 15 amino acids. The CDR3 region has the DNA TGTGCCAGCAAAACGTGGGCAGGGAACGCCGGGGAGCTGTTTTTT. It specifies CASKTWAGNAGELFF.

V gene TRBV19 combines with J gene TRBJ2-5, with D tentatively TRBD2 (5 bases). Germline V gives CDR1 LNHDA, CDR2 SQIVND (reference sequence). The CDR3 has 13 residues. V lost 4 bases, J lost 5 bases, and 11 bases lay in between. CDR3 in amino acids: CASSTIREETQYF. CDR3 bases: TGTGCCAGTAGTACCATTAGGGAGGAGACCCAGTACTTC.

This clone was detected a few times. The V gene is TRBV7-6, the J gene TRBJ2-1; 8 bases are shared with TRBD2. The J segment lost 4 bases and the V segment lost 2 bases, leaving 4 bases of the junction unmatched. Per the germline V gene, CDR1 is SGHVS and CDR2 is FNYEAQ. This CDR3 has 15 amino acids. The CDR3 DNA reads as TGTGCCAGCAGCTTAAACGGGGGGGGGTACAATGAGCAGTTCTTC. It encodes CASSLNGGGYNEQFF. The full variable domain, in which reference TRBV7-6 and TRBJ2-1 provide the parts outside the CDR3, is GAGVSQSPRYKVTKRGQDVALRCDPISGHVSLYWYRQALGQGPEFLTYFNYEAQQDKSGLPNDRFSAERPEGSISTLTIQRTEQRDSAMYRCASSLNGGGYNEQFFGPGTRLTVL.

There are a few counts of this clone. The chain uses TRBV7-2 and TRBJ2-3; TRBD2 aligns across 9 bases. The J segment lost 2 bases and the V segment lost 7 bases, leaving 7 bases of the junction unmatched. Germline V lookup: CDR1 SGHTA, CDR2 FQGNSA. This CDR3 spans 15 amino acids. The DNA for the CDR3 is TGTGCCAGCACCCCAGCGGGAGGCCCCACAGATACGCAGTATTTT. This codes for CASTPAGGPTDTQYF.